This section outlines one TCR beta chain sequence together with its context. Its antigen remains undetermined. No qualities accompany the bases; no much larger clone lies one base away. Reading from cysteine to phenylalanine, the CDR3 counts 13 amino acids. Here the CDR3 DNA is all that survives: 39 bases in frame from base 1. V sheds 6 bases and J sheds 1 base, leaving 9 bases between their ends. CDR1 and CDR2, per the germline V gene, are ENHRY and SYGVKD. The sample originates from a study of technical replicates of blood from a few donors (TCRdb year 2017). Receptor amplification or capture employed the immunoSEQ multiplex PCR assay. This is the immuneACCESS table as TCRdb keeps it, with only in-frame sequences that have V and J called. A part of the clones is gone; compared with another copy, unresolved V genes explain less than half, and the rest is unexplained. The sample has about 69,000 clones on record, over 80% of them singletons. About 4.5% of the sample belongs to the ten largest clones.

The sequenced sample consisted of PBMCs. Here the chain combines TRBV10-3 and TRBJ1-1; the best D guess is TRBD1, with 5 bases matching. The sequence derives from a human donor in good health. Some clones in this sample may be carry-over from other donors' samples. DNA sequence: TGTGCCATCAGGGGGCCGGGGAACACTGAAGCTTTCTTT. Its translation reads: CAIRGPGNTEAFF.